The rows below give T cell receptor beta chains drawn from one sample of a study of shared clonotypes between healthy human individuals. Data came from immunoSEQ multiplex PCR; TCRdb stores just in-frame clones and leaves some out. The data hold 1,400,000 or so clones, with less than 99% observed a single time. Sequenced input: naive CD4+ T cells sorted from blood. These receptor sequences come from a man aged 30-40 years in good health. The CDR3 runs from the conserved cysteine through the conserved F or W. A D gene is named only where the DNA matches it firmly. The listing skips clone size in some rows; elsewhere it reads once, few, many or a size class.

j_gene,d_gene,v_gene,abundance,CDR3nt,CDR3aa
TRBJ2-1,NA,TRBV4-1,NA,TGCGCCAGCAGCCAAGATCGGAGGCCGATCATCAATGAGCAGTTCTTC,CASSQDRRPIINEQFF
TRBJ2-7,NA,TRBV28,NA,TGTGCCAGCAGCCTTGGGAGCGGCGAGCAGTACTTC,CASSLGSGEQYF
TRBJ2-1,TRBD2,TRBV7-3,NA,TGTGCCAGCAGCTCCCCGGGACTAGCGGGAGGGAGCCCCTACAATGAGCAGTTCTTC,CASSSPGLAGGSPYNEQFF
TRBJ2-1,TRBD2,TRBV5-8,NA,TGTGCCAGCAGCTTGTTAGGGCTAACCGGGACTAGCGGGCACTATGAGCAGTTCTTC,CASSLLGLTGTSGHYEQFF
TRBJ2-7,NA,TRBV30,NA,TGTGCCTGGAGTGGGCTCCCACACTACGAGCAGTACTTC,CAWSGLPHYEQYF
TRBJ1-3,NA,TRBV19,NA,TGTGCCAGTAGTATAGGCTCCAGCCGAAGCTCTGGAAACACCATATATTTT,CASSIGSSRSSGNTIYF
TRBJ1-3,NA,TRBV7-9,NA,TGTGCCAGCAGCTTAGCAGCTGGAAACACCATATATTTT,CASSLAAGNTIYF
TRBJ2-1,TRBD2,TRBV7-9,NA,TGTGCCAGCAGCCCCGGGACTAGCGGGTTCAATGAGCAGTTCTTC,CASSPGTSGFNEQFF
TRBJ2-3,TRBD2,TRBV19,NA,TGTGCCAGTAGTACCCCACTAGCGGGAGGAGCAGATACGCAGTATTTT,CASSTPLAGGADTQYF
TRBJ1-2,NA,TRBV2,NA,TGTGCCAGCAGTGAATTTATGGCAGCATATGGCTACACCTTC,CASSEFMAAYGYTF
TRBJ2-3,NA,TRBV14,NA,TGTGCCAGCAGCCTAGCCGGCACAGATACGCAGTATTTT,CASSLAGTDTQYF
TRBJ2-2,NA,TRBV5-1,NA,TGCGCCAGCAGCTTTGGGAGTCGAACTAGCAGAAACACCGGGGAGCTGTTTTTT,CASSFGSRTSRNTGELFF
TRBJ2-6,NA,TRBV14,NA,TGTGCCAGCAGCCAAGCCCTCCCAGCTGGGGCCAACGTCCTGACTTTC,CASSQALPAGANVLTF
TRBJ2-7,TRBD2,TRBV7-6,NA,TGTGCCAGCAGCCCCTCGGGACTAGCCTACGAGCAGTACTTC,CASSPSGLAYEQYF
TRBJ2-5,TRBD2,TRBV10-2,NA,TGCGCCAGCAGAGCACTAGCGGCAAGGGAGACCCAGTACTTC,CASRALAARETQYF
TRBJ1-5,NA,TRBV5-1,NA,TGCGCCAGCAGCCCGGGTGGGGATCAGCCCCAGCATTTT,CASSPGGDQPQHF
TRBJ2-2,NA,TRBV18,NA,TGTGCCAGCTCAAGTGGGCAGAACACCGGGGAGCTGTTTTTT,CASSSGQNTGELFF
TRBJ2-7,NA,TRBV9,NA,TGTGCCAGCAGCGTAGCAGGACAGCCCTACGAGCAGTACTTC,CASSVAGQPYEQYF
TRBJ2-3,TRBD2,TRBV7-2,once,TGTGCCAGCAGCTCCTCTAGCGGGAGGGGCACAGATACGCAGTATTTT,CASSSSSGRGTDTQYF
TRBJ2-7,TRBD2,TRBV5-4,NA,TGTGCCAGCAGCCCCGGGAGGACACCCTACGAGCAGTACTTC,CASSPGRTPYEQYF
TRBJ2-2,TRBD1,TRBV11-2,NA,TGTGCCAGCAGCCGGGACAGGGGAGGCGGGGAGCTGTTTTTT,CASSRDRGGGELFF
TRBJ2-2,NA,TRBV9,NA,TGTGCCAGCAGCGTAGGGCGGTTCGCCGGGGAGCTGTTTTTT,CASSVGRFAGELFF
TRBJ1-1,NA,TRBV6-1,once,TGTGCCAGCAGAGAACAGGATAAGTACACTGAAGCTTTCTTT,CASREQDKYTEAFF
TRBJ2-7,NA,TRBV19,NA,TGTGCCAGTAGTATGGGGGGGACAGGTGGACCTTACGAGCAGTACTTC,CASSMGGTGGPYEQYF
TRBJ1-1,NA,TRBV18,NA,TGTGCCAGCTCACCACCAGGCAGGGGACCTGAAGCTTTCTTT,CASSPPGRGPEAFF
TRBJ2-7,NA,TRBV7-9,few,TGTGCCAGCAGCGGCGGGACCGCCTCCTACGAGCAGTACTTC,CASSGGTASYEQYF
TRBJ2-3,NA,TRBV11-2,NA,TGTGCCAGCAGCTTAGAGTTACCAGATACGCAGTATTTT,CASSLELPDTQYF
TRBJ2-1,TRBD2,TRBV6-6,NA,TGTGCCAGCAGGTCCCTAGCGGGCTCTTCCTACAATGAGCAGTTCTTC,CASRSLAGSSYNEQFF
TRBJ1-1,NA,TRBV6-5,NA,TGTGCCAGCAGTTCAAACTCAGGGATATGGGGCACTGAAGCTTTCTTT,CASSSNSGIWGTEAFF
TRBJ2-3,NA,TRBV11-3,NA,TGTGCCAGCAGCCGGGGGGATACGCAGTATTTT,CASSRGDTQYF
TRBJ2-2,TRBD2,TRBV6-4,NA,TGTGCCAGCAGGACGCTAGCGGGAGGTACCGGGGAGCTGTTTTTT,CASRTLAGGTGELFF
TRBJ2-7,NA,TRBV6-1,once,TGTGCCAGCAGACGGGGAAGCCCATCGGACGAGCAGTACTTC,CASRRGSPSDEQYF
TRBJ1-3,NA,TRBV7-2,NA,TGTGCCAGCAGCTCTCCCCCCGGGGGGCAAACGTCTGGAAACACCATATATTTT,CASSSPPGGQTSGNTIYF
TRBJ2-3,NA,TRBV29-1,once,TGCAGCGTCGCCACCGACGGACACACTAGCACAGATACGCAGTATTTT,CSVATDGHTSTDTQYF
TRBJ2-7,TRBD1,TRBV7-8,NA,TGTGCCAGCAGCTTAGCGCCAAGACAGGGGGCGAATACCTACGAGCAGTACTTC,CASSLAPRQGANTYEQYF
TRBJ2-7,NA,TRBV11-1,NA,TGTGCCAGCAGCCAAACCGGGGCCGACTACGAGCAGTACTTC,CASSQTGADYEQYF
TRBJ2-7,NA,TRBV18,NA,TGTGCCAGCTCAACCCTCGGCGCCCTAGCAGGCGAGCAGTACTTC,CASSTLGALAGEQYF
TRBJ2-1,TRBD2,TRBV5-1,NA,TGCGCCAGCAGCTTGATGGCAGGGATGGGACTAGCGGGCGACAATGAGCAGTTCTTC,CASSLMAGMGLAGDNEQFF
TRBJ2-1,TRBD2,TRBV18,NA,TGTGCCAGCTCCCAACTTGGGCGGGAGACATGGTCCTACAATGAGCAGTTCTTC,CASSQLGRETWSYNEQFF
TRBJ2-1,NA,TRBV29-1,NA,TGCAGCGTTGAAAAGAGGATCAGAAGATACAATGAGCAGTTCTTC,CSVEKRIRRYNEQFF
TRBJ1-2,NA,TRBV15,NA,TGTGCCACCAGCAGAGAAGGGGGCTATGGCTACACCTTC,CATSREGGYGYTF
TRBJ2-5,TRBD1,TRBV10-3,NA,TGTGCCATCAGTGAGTGGACAGGGCAAGAGACCCAGTACTTC,CAISEWTGQETQYF
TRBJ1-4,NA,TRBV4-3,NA,TGCGCCAGCAGCCAAGAGGAGGGGCGAGAAAAACTGTTTTTT,CASSQEEGREKLFF
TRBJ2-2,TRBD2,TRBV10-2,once,TGCGCCAGCAGCCCCACTAGCGGGAATACCGGGGAGCTGTTTTTT,CASSPTSGNTGELFF
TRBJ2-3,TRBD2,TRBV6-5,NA,TGTGCCAGCAGCAGAAGCGGGAGGGCAGGAGATACGCAGTATTTT,CASSRSGRAGDTQYF
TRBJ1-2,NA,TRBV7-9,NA,TGTGCCAGCAGCTCTCCCCCGGGGCGTGGCTACACCTTC,CASSSPPGRGYTF
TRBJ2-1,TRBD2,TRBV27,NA,TGTGCCAGCAGCCGAGGGACTAGCGGGGACAATGAGCAGTTCTTC,CASSRGTSGDNEQFF
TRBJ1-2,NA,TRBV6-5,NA,TGTGCCAGCAGTTACTCGAGGGGGGGCAGTCGGAATGGCTACACCTTC,CASSYSRGGSRNGYTF
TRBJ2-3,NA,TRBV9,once,TGTGCCAGCAGCGTTTTGGCGGGTACACGCACAGATACGCAGTATTTT,CASSVLAGTRTDTQYF
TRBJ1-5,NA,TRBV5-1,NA,TGCGCCAGCAGCTCAACTAGCAATCAGCCCCAGCATTTT,CASSSTSNQPQHF
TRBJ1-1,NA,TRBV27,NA,TGTGCCAGCAGTCCCCACACCAGGGCCATCACGAACACTGAAGCTTTCTTT,CASSPHTRAITNTEAFF
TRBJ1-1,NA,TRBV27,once,TGTGCCAGCAGGGCGAGACAGGTTGCTGAAGCTTTCTTT,CASRARQVAEAFF
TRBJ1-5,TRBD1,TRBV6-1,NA,TGTGCCAGCAGAAGACAGGGAGATCAGCCCCAGCATTTT,CASRRQGDQPQHF
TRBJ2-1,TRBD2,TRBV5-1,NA,TGCGCCAGCAGCTTGGTTGGTAGCGGGAGGGCCGCTTCCAATGAGCAGTTCTTC,CASSLVGSGRAASNEQFF